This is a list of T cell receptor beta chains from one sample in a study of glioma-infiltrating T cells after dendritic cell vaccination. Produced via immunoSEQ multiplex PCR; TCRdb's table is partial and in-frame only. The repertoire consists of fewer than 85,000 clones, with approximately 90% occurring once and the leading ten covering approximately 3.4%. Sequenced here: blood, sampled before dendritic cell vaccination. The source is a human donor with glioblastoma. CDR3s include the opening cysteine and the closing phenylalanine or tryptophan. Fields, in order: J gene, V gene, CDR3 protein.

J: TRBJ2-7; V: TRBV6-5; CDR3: CASTQPGQVREQYF
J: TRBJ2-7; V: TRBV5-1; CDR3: CASSSGQADEQYF
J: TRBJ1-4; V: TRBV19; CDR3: CATTTGEPTNEKLFF
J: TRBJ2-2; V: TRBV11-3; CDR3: CASSQGLIPGELFF
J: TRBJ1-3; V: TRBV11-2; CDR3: CASAIAVSGNTIYF
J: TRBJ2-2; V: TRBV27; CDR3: CASSASGRANTGELFF
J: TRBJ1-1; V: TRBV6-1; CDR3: CASRMTGNTEAFF
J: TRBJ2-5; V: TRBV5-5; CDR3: CASSLAGLETQYF
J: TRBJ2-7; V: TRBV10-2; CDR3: CASLGLSYEQYF
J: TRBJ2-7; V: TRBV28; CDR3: CASGRQRSSYEQYF
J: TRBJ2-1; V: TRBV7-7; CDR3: CASSPTRTGSYNEQFF
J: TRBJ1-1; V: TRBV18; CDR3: CASSPAGSVVEAFF
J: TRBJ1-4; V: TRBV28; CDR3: CASTNNFSWGELFF
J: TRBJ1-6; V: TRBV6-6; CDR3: CASSYSRSDSPLHF
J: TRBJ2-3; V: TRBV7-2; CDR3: CASGRGGTDTQYF
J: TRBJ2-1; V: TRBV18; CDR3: CASSSDRPHYNEQFF
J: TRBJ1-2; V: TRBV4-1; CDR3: CASSQDQAWEKHGYTF
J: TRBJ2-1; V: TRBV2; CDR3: CASSENLGRNEQFF
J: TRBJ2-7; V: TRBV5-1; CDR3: CASSLDGGRAREQYF
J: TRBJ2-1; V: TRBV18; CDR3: CASSPLRTGGVNNEQFF
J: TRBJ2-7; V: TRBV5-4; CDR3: CASSEGTSGIIPYEQYF
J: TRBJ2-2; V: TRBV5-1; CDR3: CASSLGQLRGTYQGGTGELFF
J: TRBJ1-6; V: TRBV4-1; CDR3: CASSQQAGVPNSPLHF
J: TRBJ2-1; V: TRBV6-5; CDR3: CASAGGYPPGNEQFF
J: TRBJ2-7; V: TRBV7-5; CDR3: CARSLATEYEQYF
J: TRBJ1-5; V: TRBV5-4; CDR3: CASSFSRDGNQPQHF
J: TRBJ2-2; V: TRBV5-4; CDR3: CASSYPGAGELFF